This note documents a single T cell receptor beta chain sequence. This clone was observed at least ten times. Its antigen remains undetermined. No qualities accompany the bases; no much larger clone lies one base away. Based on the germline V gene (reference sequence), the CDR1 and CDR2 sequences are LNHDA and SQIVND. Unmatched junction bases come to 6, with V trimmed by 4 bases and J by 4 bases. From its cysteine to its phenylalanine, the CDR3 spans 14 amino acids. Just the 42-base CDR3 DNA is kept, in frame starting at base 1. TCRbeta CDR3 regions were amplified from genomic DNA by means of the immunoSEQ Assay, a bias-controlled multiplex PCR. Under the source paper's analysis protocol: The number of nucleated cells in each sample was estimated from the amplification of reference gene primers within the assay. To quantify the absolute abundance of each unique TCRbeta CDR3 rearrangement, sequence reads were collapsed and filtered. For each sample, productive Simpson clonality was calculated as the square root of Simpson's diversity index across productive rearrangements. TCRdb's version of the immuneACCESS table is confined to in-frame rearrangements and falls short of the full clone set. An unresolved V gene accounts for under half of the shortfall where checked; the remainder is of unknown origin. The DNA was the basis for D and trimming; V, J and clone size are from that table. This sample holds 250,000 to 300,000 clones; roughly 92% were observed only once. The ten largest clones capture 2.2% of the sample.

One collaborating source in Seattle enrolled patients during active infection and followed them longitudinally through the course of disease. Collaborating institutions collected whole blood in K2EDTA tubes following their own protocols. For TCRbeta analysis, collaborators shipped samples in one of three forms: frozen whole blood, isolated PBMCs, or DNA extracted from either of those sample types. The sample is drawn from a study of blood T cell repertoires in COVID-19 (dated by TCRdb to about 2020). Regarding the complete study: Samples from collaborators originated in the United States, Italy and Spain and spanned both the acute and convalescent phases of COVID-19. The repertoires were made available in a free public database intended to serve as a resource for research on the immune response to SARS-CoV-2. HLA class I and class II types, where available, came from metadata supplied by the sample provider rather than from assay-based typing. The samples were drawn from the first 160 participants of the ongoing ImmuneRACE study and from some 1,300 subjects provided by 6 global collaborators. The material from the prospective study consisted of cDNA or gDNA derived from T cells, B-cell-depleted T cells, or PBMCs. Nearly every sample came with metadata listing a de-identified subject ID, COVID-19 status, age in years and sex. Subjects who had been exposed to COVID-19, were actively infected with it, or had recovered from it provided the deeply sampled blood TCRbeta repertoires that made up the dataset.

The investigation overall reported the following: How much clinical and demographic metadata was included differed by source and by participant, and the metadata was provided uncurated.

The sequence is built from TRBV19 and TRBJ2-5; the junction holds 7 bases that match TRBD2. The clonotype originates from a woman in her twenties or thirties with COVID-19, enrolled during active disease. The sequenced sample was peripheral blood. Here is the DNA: TGTGCCAGTAGTAGCGGGAGTTGGGCAGAGACCCAGTACTTC. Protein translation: CASSSGSWAETQYF.